The clone carrying this T cell receptor beta chain was detected a few times. Per germline, CDR1 SGHTA and CDR2 FQGNSA. The CDR3 covers 14 residues. Trimming removed 1 base from V and 0 bases from J, with 4 bases in between. Sorting isolated naive CD4 T cells lacking CD45RO and expressing CD62L. These data are taken from a study of human versus mouse CDR3 diversity and MHC coevolution. The protocol was immunoSEQ multiplex PCR, while the TCRdb copy is restricted to in-frame clones and leaves out a portion. The sample lists roughly 80,000 clones; approximately 92% were seen once. Sequencing was done on a sample of naive CD4+ T cells from blood. Subset given: CD45RO-negative CD62L-positive naive CD4 T cells. The origin of this receptor is a person aged 30 to 69 in good health. The J gene is TRBJ1-3, the V gene TRBV7-2; D unclear. CDR3 residues: CASSLVISGNTIYF. In DNA form, the CDR3 reads TGTGCCAGCAGCTTAGTTATCTCTGGAAACACCATATATTTT.